This is a list of T cell receptor beta chains from one sample in a study of Ad26.COV2.S vaccination and SARS-CoV-2 variants. TCRdb's table, derived via immunoSEQ multiplex PCR, lists solely in-frame clones and lacks some. The sample holds hundreds of thousands of clones, roughly nine tenths seen once. The material sequenced was peripheral blood, taken in a trial of Ad26.COV2.S vaccine versus placebo. The receptors come from a person between 18 and 65 years old who received the Ad26.COV2.S COVID-19 vaccine or a placebo. Both conserved end residues are part of each CDR3. A D gene is named only where the DNA matches it firmly. Clone size is shown for a subset of rows, as once, few, many or a class of expanded clone.

V gene: TRBV10-3; clone size: -; D gene: TRBD1; CDR3 length: 16; J gene: TRBJ1-2; CDR3 DNA: TGTGCCATCAGTGAGTCGAAGACAGGGAGAGGCTATGGCTACACCTTC; CDR3 protein: CAISESKTGRGYGYTF
V gene: TRBV6-2/TRBV6-3; clone size: -; D gene: -; CDR3 length: 17; J gene: TRBJ2-1; CDR3 DNA: TGTGCCAGCAGTTACTCCTTGGAACAGGGACGGGGTCATGAGCAGTTCTTC; CDR3 protein: CASSYSLEQGRGHEQFF
V gene: TRBV18; clone size: -; D gene: TRBD2; CDR3 length: 17; J gene: TRBJ2-3; CDR3 DNA: TGTGCCAGCTCCCTCCTTAGCGGGAGGCCCAGCACAGATACGCAGTATTTT; CDR3 protein: CASSLLSGRPSTDTQYF
V gene: TRBV5-4; clone size: -; D gene: TRBD1; CDR3 length: 16; J gene: TRBJ1-3; CDR3 DNA: TGTGCCAGCAGCTCTGGACAGGACCGCTCTGGAAACACCATATATTTT; CDR3 protein: CASSSGQDRSGNTIYF
V gene: TRBV4-3; clone size: -; D gene: -; CDR3 length: 15; J gene: TRBJ1-2; CDR3 DNA: TGCGCCAGCAGCCACCGGACAGCTGCTAACTATGGCTACACCTTC; CDR3 protein: CASSHRTAANYGYTF
V gene: TRBV7-9; clone size: -; D gene: -; CDR3 length: 13; J gene: TRBJ2-1; CDR3 DNA: TGTGCCAGCAGCCCGGACGGACCCAATGAGCAGTTCTTC; CDR3 protein: CASSPDGPNEQFF
V gene: TRBV6-2/TRBV6-3; clone size: -; D gene: -; CDR3 length: 14; J gene: TRBJ1-5; CDR3 DNA: TGTGCCAGCAGCCTCTCGGGCGACAATCAGCCCCAGCATTTT; CDR3 protein: CASSLSGDNQPQHF
V gene: TRBV9; clone size: -; D gene: -; CDR3 length: 15; J gene: TRBJ1-2; CDR3 DNA: TGTGCCAGCAGCTTAGGGACTACTGGAGGTTATGGCTACACCTTC; CDR3 protein: CASSLGTTGGYGYTF
V gene: TRBV7-3; clone size: -; D gene: -; CDR3 length: 15; J gene: TRBJ2-2; CDR3 DNA: TGTGCCAGCAGCGTCTCCGGGACCCGGACCGGGGAGCTGTTTTTT; CDR3 protein: CASSVSGTRTGELFF
V gene: TRBV19; clone size: few; D gene: -; CDR3 length: 16; J gene: TRBJ2-5; CDR3 DNA: TGTGCCAGTAGTATAGCCCGGAACAGATTCCAAGAGACCCAGTACTTC; CDR3 protein: CASSIARNRFQETQYF
V gene: TRBV7-8; clone size: -; D gene: -; CDR3 length: 14; J gene: TRBJ1-1; CDR3 DNA: TGTGCCAGCAGCTTACATGTGCAGAACACTGAAGCTTTCTTT; CDR3 protein: CASSLHVQNTEAFF
V gene: TRBV10-3; clone size: -; D gene: -; CDR3 length: 16; J gene: TRBJ2-3; CDR3 DNA: TGTGCCATCAGTCCTAGAGGTGGCCAGAACACAGATACGCAGTATTTT; CDR3 protein: CAISPRGGQNTDTQYF
V gene: TRBV5-4; clone size: -; D gene: -; CDR3 length: 14; J gene: TRBJ2-1; CDR3 DNA: TGTGCCAGCAGCTTGTATTTGGGTACGGGAGAGCAGTTCTTC; CDR3 protein: CASSLYLGTGEQFF
V gene: TRBV9; clone size: -; D gene: TRBD2; CDR3 length: 15; J gene: TRBJ2-1; CDR3 DNA: TGTGCCAGCAGCGCACGGGGGGGCAGCTGGAATGAGCAGTTCTTC; CDR3 protein: CASSARGGSWNEQFF
V gene: TRBV19; clone size: -; D gene: TRBD2; CDR3 length: 19; J gene: TRBJ2-1; CDR3 DNA: TGTGCCAGTAGTACCGGACTAGCGGGAGGCTGGACCTCCTACAATGAGCAGTTCTTC; CDR3 protein: CASSTGLAGGWTSYNEQFF
V gene: TRBV7-2; clone size: -; D gene: -; CDR3 length: 15; J gene: TRBJ2-3; CDR3 DNA: TGTGCCAGCAGCACCGAACAGGGAAGAACAGATACGCAGTATTTT; CDR3 protein: CASSTEQGRTDTQYF
V gene: TRBV7-2; clone size: -; D gene: -; CDR3 length: 12; J gene: TRBJ2-1; CDR3 DNA: TGTGCCAGCAGCTCCGATTGGAGTTTTATATTCTTC; CDR3 protein: CASSSDWSFIFF
V gene: TRBV3-1/TRBV3-2; clone size: once; D gene: -; CDR3 length: 14; J gene: TRBJ2-2; CDR3 DNA: TGTGCCAGCAGCCAAGAAGGGCTTGGCGGGGAGCTGTTTTTT; CDR3 protein: CASSQEGLGGELFF
V gene: TRBV6-5; clone size: -; D gene: -; CDR3 length: 14; J gene: TRBJ1-2; CDR3 DNA: TGTGCCAGCAGACCCTTCAGCCTCAACTATGGCTACACCTTC; CDR3 protein: CASRPFSLNYGYTF
V gene: TRBV29-1; clone size: -; D gene: -; CDR3 length: 13; J gene: TRBJ2-1; CDR3 DNA: TGCAGCGTTGAACTTGAGGAGGGCGATGAGCAGTTCTTC; CDR3 protein: CSVELEEGDEQFF
V gene: TRBV7-2; clone size: -; D gene: TRBD2; CDR3 length: 16; J gene: TRBJ2-5; CDR3 DNA: TGTGCCAGCAGCCCCCGACTAGCGGTTATTCAAGAGACCCAGTACTTC; CDR3 protein: CASSPRLAVIQETQYF
V gene: TRBV7-6; clone size: -; D gene: TRBD1; CDR3 length: 15; J gene: TRBJ1-1; CDR3 DNA: TGTGCCAGCAGCTTAGGACAGGGAAAGGACACTGAAGCTTTCTTT; CDR3 protein: CASSLGQGKDTEAFF
V gene: TRBV18; clone size: -; D gene: -; CDR3 length: 13; J gene: TRBJ1-1; CDR3 DNA: TGTGCCAGCTCACCAGGGGTGACGGAGGAAGCTTTCTTT; CDR3 protein: CASSPGVTEEAFF
V gene: TRBV15; clone size: -; D gene: -; CDR3 length: 15; J gene: TRBJ1-1; CDR3 DNA: TGTGCCACCAGCAGAGCGCCAGGGTCGGTCACTGAAGCTTTCTTT; CDR3 protein: CATSRAPGSVTEAFF
V gene: TRBV7-9; clone size: -; D gene: TRBD1; CDR3 length: 15; J gene: TRBJ2-1; CDR3 DNA: TGTGCCAGCAGCTTAAAGGGGGCTTTTACTAGTGAGCAGTTCTTC; CDR3 protein: CASSLKGAFTSEQFF
V gene: TRBV5-4; clone size: -; D gene: -; CDR3 length: 16; J gene: TRBJ2-6; CDR3 DNA: TGTGCCAGCAGCCCAGGGACATACCCTGGGGCCAACGTCCTGACTTTC; CDR3 protein: CASSPGTYPGANVLTF
V gene: TRBV27; clone size: -; D gene: -; CDR3 length: 14; J gene: TRBJ2-2; CDR3 DNA: TGTGCCAGCAGTTTAATATTGGGAACCGGGGAGCTGTTTTTT; CDR3 protein: CASSLILGTGELFF
V gene: TRBV7-8; clone size: -; D gene: -; CDR3 length: 13; J gene: TRBJ2-5; CDR3 DNA: TGTGCCAGCAGCTTCATCTTACAAGAGACCCAGTACTTC; CDR3 protein: CASSFILQETQYF
V gene: TRBV6-2/TRBV6-3; clone size: -; D gene: -; CDR3 length: 15; J gene: TRBJ1-5; CDR3 DNA: TGTGCCAGCAGCCCCCGGGGCAGGGACTTTACGACCCAGCATTTT; CDR3 protein: CASSPRGRDFTTQHF
V gene: TRBV11-2; clone size: -; D gene: -; CDR3 length: 15; J gene: TRBJ2-1; CDR3 DNA: TGTGCCAGCAGCTCAACAGCGGATCTCTACAATGAGCAGTTCTTC; CDR3 protein: CASSSTADLYNEQFF
V gene: TRBV5-8; clone size: -; D gene: TRBD1; CDR3 length: 17; J gene: TRBJ1-4; CDR3 DNA: TGTGCCAGCAGCTTCGGGGACAGTACCACAACTAATGAAAAACTGTTTTTT; CDR3 protein: CASSFGDSTTTNEKLFF
V gene: TRBV9; clone size: -; D gene: -; CDR3 length: 12; J gene: TRBJ1-1; CDR3 DNA: TGTGCCAGCAGCGTCAGCGGGGGTGTAGCTTTCTTT; CDR3 protein: CASSVSGGVAFF
V gene: TRBV28; clone size: -; D gene: -; CDR3 length: 12; J gene: TRBJ2-7; CDR3 DNA: TGTGCCAGCAGTCCCACCCAATACGAGCAGTACTTC; CDR3 protein: CASSPTQYEQYF
V gene: TRBV27; clone size: -; D gene: -; CDR3 length: 15; J gene: TRBJ1-6; CDR3 DNA: TGTGCCAGCAGTTTCAGGACGGGTATTAATTCACCCCTCCACTTT; CDR3 protein: CASSFRTGINSPLHF
V gene: TRBV6-2/TRBV6-3; clone size: -; D gene: -; CDR3 length: 14; J gene: TRBJ2-2; CDR3 DNA: TGTGCCAGCAGTTACAACAGGGACACCGGGGAGCTGTTTTTT; CDR3 protein: CASSYNRDTGELFF
V gene: TRBV4-1; clone size: once; D gene: TRBD1; CDR3 length: 12; J gene: TRBJ1-1; CDR3 DNA: TGCGCCAGCAGTACGAGGGGGCGAGGAGCTTTCTTT; CDR3 protein: CASSTRGRGAFF
V gene: TRBV5-1; clone size: few; D gene: -; CDR3 length: 14; J gene: TRBJ2-5; CDR3 DNA: TGCGCCAGCAGCTCGACAGTGTACCAAGAGACCCAGTACTTC; CDR3 protein: CASSSTVYQETQYF
V gene: TRBV7-9; clone size: -; D gene: -; CDR3 length: 15; J gene: TRBJ2-5; CDR3 DNA: TGTGCCAGCAGCTTAGGCAGGGGATATTGGGAGACCCAGTACTTC; CDR3 protein: CASSLGRGYWETQYF
V gene: TRBV13; clone size: -; D gene: TRBD1; CDR3 length: 12; J gene: TRBJ2-1; CDR3 DNA: TGTGCCACCTCAGGGACAGACAATGAGCAGTTCTTC; CDR3 protein: CATSGTDNEQFF
V gene: TRBV28; clone size: -; D gene: -; CDR3 length: 16; J gene: TRBJ2-7; CDR3 DNA: TGTGCCAGCAGTTCAACCTGGGGGACGGAAGCCTACGAGCAGTACTTC; CDR3 protein: CASSSTWGTEAYEQYF
V gene: TRBV7-8; clone size: -; D gene: -; CDR3 length: 13; J gene: TRBJ2-5; CDR3 DNA: TGTGCCAGCAGCTCAGTGGCGCAAGAGACCCAGTACTTC; CDR3 protein: CASSSVAQETQYF
V gene: TRBV4-2; clone size: -; D gene: -; CDR3 length: 17; J gene: TRBJ2-1; CDR3 DNA: TGTGCCAGCAGCCAAGATAGGATTGGTACCAGAATGGATGAGCAGTTCTTC; CDR3 protein: CASSQDRIGTRMDEQFF
V gene: TRBV28; clone size: -; D gene: -; CDR3 length: 13; J gene: TRBJ2-1; CDR3 DNA: TGTGCCAGCAGTTTACAGTTTTTATATGAGCAGTTCTTC; CDR3 protein: CASSLQFLYEQFF
V gene: TRBV4-2; clone size: -; D gene: -; CDR3 length: 17; J gene: TRBJ1-3; CDR3 DNA: TGTGCCAGCAGCCCCCCGACGGGGGGGGCTGATGGAAACACCATATATTTT; CDR3 protein: CASSPPTGGADGNTIYF
V gene: TRBV9; clone size: once; D gene: -; CDR3 length: 15; J gene: TRBJ1-2; CDR3 DNA: TGTGCCAGCAGCGTATCCGACAGCCCTATCTATGGCTACACCTTC; CDR3 protein: CASSVSDSPIYGYTF
V gene: TRBV5-1; clone size: -; D gene: -; CDR3 length: 13; J gene: TRBJ2-2; CDR3 DNA: TGCGCCAGCAGCACGGGTCACACCGGGGAGCTGTTTTTT; CDR3 protein: CASSTGHTGELFF
V gene: TRBV19; clone size: -; D gene: -; CDR3 length: 16; J gene: TRBJ1-1; CDR3 DNA: TGTGCCAGTAGTATAGTGGGCCGGGGGCCTAACACTGAAGCTTTCTTT; CDR3 protein: CASSIVGRGPNTEAFF
V gene: TRBV5-6; clone size: -; D gene: -; CDR3 length: 15; J gene: TRBJ1-1; CDR3 DNA: TGTGCCAGCAGCCAAACCTGGGGCGTTCTCACTGAAGCTTTCTTT; CDR3 protein: CASSQTWGVLTEAFF
V gene: TRBV4-2; clone size: -; D gene: -; CDR3 length: 15; J gene: TRBJ1-6; CDR3 DNA: TGTGCCAGCAGCCAAGCCGGGTTCGACGGCTCACCCCTCCACTTT; CDR3 protein: CASSQAGFDGSPLHF
V gene: TRBV7-2; clone size: -; D gene: TRBD1; CDR3 length: 15; J gene: TRBJ1-4; CDR3 DNA: TGTGCCAGCAGCTTCACCGGGACAGGGAATGAAAAACTGTTTTTT; CDR3 protein: CASSFTGTGNEKLFF